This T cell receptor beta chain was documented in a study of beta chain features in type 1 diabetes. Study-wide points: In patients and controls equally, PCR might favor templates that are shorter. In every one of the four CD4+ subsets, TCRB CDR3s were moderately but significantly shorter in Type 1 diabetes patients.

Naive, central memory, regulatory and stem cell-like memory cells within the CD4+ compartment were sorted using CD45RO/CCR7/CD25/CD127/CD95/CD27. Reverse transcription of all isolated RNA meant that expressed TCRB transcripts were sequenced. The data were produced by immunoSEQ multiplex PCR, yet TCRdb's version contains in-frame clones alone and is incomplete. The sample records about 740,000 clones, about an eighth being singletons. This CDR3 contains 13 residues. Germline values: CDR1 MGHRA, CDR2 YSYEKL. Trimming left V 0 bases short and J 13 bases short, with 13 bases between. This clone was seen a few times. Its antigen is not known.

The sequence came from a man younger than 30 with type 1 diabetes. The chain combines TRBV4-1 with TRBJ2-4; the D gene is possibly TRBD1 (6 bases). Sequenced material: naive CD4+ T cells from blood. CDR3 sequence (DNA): TGCGCCAGCAGCCAAGAAATCAGGGGAAGACAGTACTTC. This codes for CASSQEIRGRQYF.